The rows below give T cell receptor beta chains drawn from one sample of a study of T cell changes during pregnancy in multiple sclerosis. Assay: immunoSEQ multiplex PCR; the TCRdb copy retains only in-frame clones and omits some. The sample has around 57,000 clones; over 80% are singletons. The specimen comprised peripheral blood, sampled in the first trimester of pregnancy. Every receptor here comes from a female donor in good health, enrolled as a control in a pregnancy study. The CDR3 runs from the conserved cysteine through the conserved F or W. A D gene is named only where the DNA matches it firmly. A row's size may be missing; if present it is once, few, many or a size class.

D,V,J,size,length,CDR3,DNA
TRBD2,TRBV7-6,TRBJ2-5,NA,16,CASSTTGGGAWETQYF,TGTGCCAGCAGCACGACTGGCGGGGGGGCCTGGGAGACCCAGTACTTC
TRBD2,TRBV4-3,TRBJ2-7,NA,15,CASSQEAGGTYEQYF,TGCGCCAGCAGCCAAGAAGCGGGGGGGACATACGAGCAGTACTTC
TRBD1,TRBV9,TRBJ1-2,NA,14,CASRTDRGNYGYTF,TGTGCCAGCAGGACAGACAGGGGTAACTATGGCTACACCTTC
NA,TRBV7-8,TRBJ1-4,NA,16,CASSLARGAGNEKLFF,TGTGCCAGCAGCTTAGCGCGGGGTGCGGGTAATGAAAAACTGTTTTTT
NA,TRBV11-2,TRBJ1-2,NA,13,CASSPSGNYGYTF,TGTGCCAGCAGCCCTTCGGGGAACTATGGCTACACCTTC
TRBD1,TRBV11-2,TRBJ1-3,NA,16,CASSHGTGLSGNTIYF,TGTGCCAGCAGCCATGGGACAGGGTTATCTGGAAACACCATATATTTT
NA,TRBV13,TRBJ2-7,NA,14,CASSLVQATYEQYF,TGTGCCAGCAGCTTAGTGCAGGCAACCTACGAGCAGTACTTC
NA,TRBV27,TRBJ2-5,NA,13,CASSQRSWETQYF,TGTGCCAGCAGTCAGCGAAGTTGGGAGACCCAGTACTTC
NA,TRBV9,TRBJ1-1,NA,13,CASSPQGNTEAFF,TGTGCCAGCAGCCCTCAGGGGAACACTGAAGCTTTCTTT
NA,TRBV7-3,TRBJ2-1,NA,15,CASSLTVGGLAEQFF,TGTGCCAGCAGCTTAACGGTGGGGGGGCTGGCTGAGCAGTTCTTC
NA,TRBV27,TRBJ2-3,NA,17,CASSRHQKSQKEDTQYF,TGTGCCAGCAGCCGACACCAGAAGTCCCAAAAGGAAGATACGCAGTATTTT
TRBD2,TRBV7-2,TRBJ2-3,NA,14,CASSGGGGGNTQYF,TGTGCCAGCAGCGGCGGCGGGGGGGGAAATACGCAGTATTTT
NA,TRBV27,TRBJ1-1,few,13,CASGHGQLGEAFF,TGTGCCAGCGGTCACGGACAGCTTGGAGAAGCTTTCTTT
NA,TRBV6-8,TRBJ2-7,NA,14,CASHRGWRTVSEYF,TGTGCCAGCCATCGCGGATGGAGGACAGTTTCGGAGTACTTC
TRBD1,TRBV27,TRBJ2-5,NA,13,CASQPTGMETQYF,TGTGCCAGCCAGCCGACAGGGATGGAGACCCAGTACTTC
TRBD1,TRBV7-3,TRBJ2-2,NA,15,CASSQGATNTGELFF,TGTGCCAGTTCCCAGGGGGCAACGAACACCGGGGAGCTGTTTTTT
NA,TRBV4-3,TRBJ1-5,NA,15,CASSQEQGPHQPQHF,TGCGCCAGCAGCCAAGAACAGGGACCGCATCAGCCCCAGCATTTT